This is a list of T cell receptor beta chains from one sample in a study of tumour-infiltrating T cells in Burkitt lymphoma. Sequencing was performed with immunoSEQ multiplex PCR; in TCRdb, only in-frame clones are kept and a portion is missing. The sample lists several thousand clones; about 83% were seen once. Sequencing was performed on tumor tissue. These receptors originate from a human donor with Burkitt lymphoma. The CDR3 runs from the conserved cysteine through the conserved F or W. The D gene is left open where the match is weak.

V	J	D	CDR3	DNA
TRBV6-6	TRBJ2-3	.	CASSYSSYTNTQYF	TGTGCCAGCAGTTACTCCTCTTATACAAATACGCAGTATTTT
TRBV27	TRBJ2-7	TRBD2	CASSVTSGGEQYF	TGTGCCAGCAGTGTGACTAGCGGGGGCGAGCAGTACTTC
TRBV5-1	TRBJ1-1	.	CASSLVGENTEAFF	TGCGCCAGCAGCTTGGTGGGGGAGAACACTGAAGCTTTCTTT
TRBV5-6	TRBJ2-3	.	CASSLEADTQYF	TGTGCCAGCAGCTTGGAAGCAGATACGCAGTATTTT
TRBV6-6	TRBJ1-2	.	CASMAVDYGYTF	TGTGCCAGCATGGCAGTGGATTATGGCTACACCTTC
TRBV2	TRBJ2-5	.	CASRELETQYF	TGTGCCAGCAGGGAATTGGAGACCCAGTACTTC
TRBV9	TRBJ1-2	TRBD1	CASSPWTGGRYGYTF	TGTGCCAGCAGCCCTTGGACAGGGGGCAGGTATGGCTACACCTTC
TRBV11-2	TRBJ2-7	.	CASSYGSEDDEQYF	TGTGCCAGCAGCTATGGATCGGAAGATGACGAGCAGTACTTC
TRBV19	TRBJ1-4	TRBD1	CASTDRGGGNEKLFF	TGTGCCAGTACGGACAGGGGGGGAGGTAATGAAAAACTGTTTTTT
TRBV5-6	TRBJ2-3	TRBD2	CASIRTMLAGGLDTQYF	TGTGCCAGCATCCGAACGATGCTAGCGGGAGGTTTAGATACGCAGTATTTT
TRBV6-5	TRBJ2-7	TRBD2	CASSPGRWGEQYF	TGTGCCAGCAGTCCCGGGAGGTGGGGCGAGCAGTACTTC